This is a list of T cell receptor beta chains from one sample in a study of monozygotic twins with inflammatory bowel disease. TCRdb reprocessed the 5' RACE reads, keeping one entry per CDR3 protein, no DNA. The data show 300,000 to 450,000 distinct CDR3 sequences, and the top ten clones hold about 2.5%. The sequenced material came from blood. The origin of the receptors is a human donor with ulcerative colitis or Crohn's disease, or a healthy co-twin of an affected twin (not recorded which). Both conserved end residues are part of each CDR3.

TRBV4-2	TRBJ2-5	CASSQATRETQYF
TRBV20-1	TRBJ2-2	CSARDRQGLTGELFF
TRBV12-3/TRBV12-4	TRBJ2-2	CASSSTRDGELFF
TRBV4-3	TRBJ1-5	CASSQGPTGAQPQHF
TRBV12-3/TRBV12-4	TRBJ2-1	CASRGRGYNEQFF
TRBV11-1	TRBJ2-7	CASRGNSYEQYF
TRBV7-2	TRBJ2-3	CASSRLGGFTDTQYF
TRBV30	TRBJ2-7	CAWSVKQGYEQYF
TRBV7-3	TRBJ2-5	CASSRTSGGTQETQYF
TRBV4-3	TRBJ1-1	CASSQARTAGYTEAFF
TRBV4-3	TRBJ2-5	CASSRTLRRETQYF
TRBV4-1	TRBJ2-1	CASSPSGRGHYNEQFF
TRBV4-3	TRBJ1-5	CASSPDGGAQSNQPQHF
TRBV20-1	TRBJ1-1	CSPLVARNTEAFF
TRBV7-8	TRBJ1-1	CASSLGGSDGAFF
TRBV5-1	TRBJ1-2	CASSPGPPLANYGYTF
TRBV24-1	TRBJ1-2	CATSDANRAYGYTF
TRBV5-1	TRBJ2-2	CASSLYLRDRPRTGELFF
TRBV27	TRBJ2-1	CASSLTGDEQFF
TRBV15	TRBJ2-7	CATVGDENYEQYF
TRBV5-1	TRBJ2-2	CASSILLAASSTGELFF
TRBV12-3/TRBV12-4	TRBJ2-3	CASSPSAGTTSTDTQYF
TRBV7-9	TRBJ1-5	CASSSKGTTSNQPQHF
TRBV28	TRBJ2-2	CASRTVNTGELFF
TRBV7-2	TRBJ2-1	CASSLVLGDSYNEQFF
TRBV7-2	TRBJ2-1	CASSLLAGEQFF
TRBV5-1	TRBJ2-7	CASSSQTPWDGAYEQYF
TRBV5-5	TRBJ2-1	CASSPLWASYNEQFF
TRBV5-1	TRBJ2-1	CASSPHNEQFF
TRBV5-1	TRBJ2-7	CASSLVSEQYF
TRBV29-1	TRBJ1-3	CSVRQVSGNTIYF
TRBV20-1	TRBJ2-3	CSASGTSGDTDTQYF
TRBV7-2	TRBJ1-6	CASIHLRDINSPLHF
TRBV7-2	TRBJ1-6	CASRPQGQSNSPLHF
TRBV10-2	TRBJ2-1	CASSVLGATREQFF
TRBV9	TRBJ2-7	CASSVNAQAGTFSHEQYF
TRBV6-2/TRBV6-3	TRBJ2-2	CASTLTESGELFF